These 28 T cell receptor beta chains came from one sample sequenced in a study of CD8 T cells in ankylosing spondylitis. TCRdb re-called the 5' RACE reads through MiXCR, storing one row per CDR3 protein. The sample includes 250,000 to 400,000 distinct CDR3 sequences, 9.5% to 13% of them seen just once. The sequencing sample was made of blood, either unsorted or a sorted T cell fraction (not recorded which). The receptor set was obtained from a female donor with ankylosing spondylitis or in good health (not recorded which).

This clonotype came up many times. This chain uses TRBV5-6 with TRBJ1-5, with D hard to call. Trimming stripped 0 bases from V and 0 bases from J, with 10 bases between. The CDR3 is made up of 16 amino acids. Germline V CDR1 and CDR2: SGHDT, YYEEEE. CDR3: CASSLARTFSNQPQHF. CDR3 DNA sequence: TGTGCCAGCAGCTTGGCGAGAACCTTTAGCAATCAGCCCCAGCATTTT.

This clonotype has ten or more counts. V and J are TRBV20-1 and TRBJ2-2; tentative D call: TRBD2 (6 bases). The CDR3 sequence is 14 residues long. Germline V lookup: CDR1 DFQATT, CDR2 SNEGSKA (reference sequence). Trimming pared 1 base from V and 2 bases from J, leaving 8 bases between. CDR3 region: CSARVGLNTGELFF. Here the CDR3 DNA reads TGCAGTGCTAGAGTGGGACTCAACACCGGGGAGCTGTTTTTT.

This clonotype was seen repeatedly, ten times or more. The chain combines TRBV24-1 with TRBJ2-1, with 8 bases matching TRBD1. The V segment lost 4 bases and the J segment 7 bases; nucleotides outside the gene matches: 14. The V gene's germline CDR1 is KGHDR and CDR2 SFDVKD. CDR3 length: 17 amino acids. The DNA of the CDR3 is TGTGCCACCAGTGACCCCCTAGGACAGGGAGAATGGAATGAGCAGTTCTTC. This encodes CATSDPLGQGEWNEQFF.

The V and J genes are TRBV12-3 or TRBV12-4 and TRBJ2-3, with 7 bases identical to TRBD1. Losses at the gene ends were 6 bases for V and 9 bases for J; bases not matched to a gene: 3. This CDR3 has 11 amino acids. The CDR3 reads CASSSDRTQYF. In DNA form, the CDR3 reads TGTGCCAGCAGCTCGGACAGGACGCAGTATTTT.

The table lists this clonotype with many counts. This rearrangement joins TRBV20-1 to TRBJ2-4; D possibly corresponds to TRBD1 (6 bases). The CDR3 spans 15 residues. The ends were cut back, 6 bases at V and 1 base at J, with 16 bases in the middle. Germline assignment: CDR1 DFQATT and CDR2 SNEGSKA (reference sequence). The CDR3 loop is CSATGFKAAKNIQYF. For the CDR3, the DNA is TGCAGTGCCACAGGGTTCAAGGCGGCCAAAAACATTCAGTACTTC.

The sample holds a few counts of this clonotype. The chain uses TRBV27 and TRBJ2-1; tentative D call: TRBD1 (5 bases). V lost 3 bases and J lost 4, with 19 bases in between. CDR3 length: 17 amino acids. Germline values: CDR1 MNHEY, CDR2 SMNVEV (reference sequence). The CDR3 region has the DNA TGTGCCAGCAGTTTTCAGGCGATGCAGGGCCTATACAATGAGCAGTTCTTC. It specifies CASSFQAMQGLYNEQFF.

This clonotype occurred many times. The chain recombines TRBV12-3 or TRBV12-4 with TRBJ1-5; no definite D call. Trimming removed 9 bases from V and 3 bases from J, with 9 bases in between. This CDR3 region has 12 residues. The CDR3 protein is CASQLHNQPQHF. DNA of the CDR3: TGTGCCAGTCAGTTGCACAATCAGCCCCAGCATTTT.

This sequence joins TRBV18 and TRBJ1-1; D uncertain. Trimming shortened V by 4 bases and J by 4 bases, and 10 bases separated the two germline ends. Germline V gene lookup returns CDR1 KGHSH and CDR2 LQKENI. This CDR3 region has 13 residues. The chain's CDR3 is CASSLSSSTEAFF. CDR3 bases: TGTGCCAGCTCACTAAGCAGCAGCACTGAAGCTTTCTTT.

This clonotype occurred many times. V usage is TRBV9 and J usage is TRBJ1-2, with 10 positions matching TRBD1. CDR3 length: 17 amino acids. The trim removed 2 bases at V and 2 bases at J, leaving 9 bases unmatched. Looked up from germline, CDR1 is SGDLS and CDR2 is YYNGEE. This CDR3 is CASSVAGTGATNYGYTF. The DNA for the CDR3 is TGTGCCAGCAGCGTGGCCGGGACAGGGGCGACGAACTATGGCTACACCTTC.

This clonotype appeared a few times. V is TRBV20-1 and J is TRBJ1-2, with TRBD1 matching 7 bases. Trimming took 6 bases from V and 0 from J; bases not matched to a gene: 16. Germline CDR1 reads DFQATT; CDR2 reads SNEGSKA (reference sequence). The CDR3 runs 17 residues. DNA of the CDR3: TGCAGTGCAAATGAATGGGGACAGCCTCTGTCTAACTATGGCTACACCTTC. It specifies CSANEWGQPLSNYGYTF.

V usage is TRBV18 and J usage is TRBJ2-7, with D tentatively TRBD2 (5 bases). CDR1 and CDR2 from the germline V gene are KGHSH and LQKENI. V was shortened by 6 bases and J by 2 bases, with 11 bases between the two germline ends. CDR3 size: 13 residues. CDR3 region: CASSGVETYEQYF. The CDR3 coding sequence is TGTGCCAGCTCCGGGGTTGAAACCTACGAGCAGTACTTC.

The chain combines TRBV28 with TRBJ2-7, with 9 bases fitting TRBD1. Trimming removed 2 bases from V and 5 bases from J; junction bases left unmatched: 7. From germline, CDR1 is MDHEN and CDR2 SYDVKM. The CDR3 extends over 15 amino acids. The CDR3 here is CASSLGWDRVHEQYF. The CDR3, as DNA: TGTGCCAGCAGTTTAGGGTGGGACAGGGTGCACGAGCAGTACTTC.

This clonotype occurred many times. The genes are TRBV7-3 and TRBJ2-3; the D gene is possibly TRBD2 (6 bases). The CDR3 covers 13 residues. CDR1 is SGHTA, CDR2 FQGTGA, per germline. V was clipped by 7 bases and J by 3 bases, with 11 bases between them. CDR3 amino acids: CASKDAGTDTQYF. The DNA for the CDR3 is TGTGCCAGCAAAGACGCGGGGACAGATACGCAGTATTTT. Variable domain in full (rest from reference TRBV7-3 and TRBJ2-3): GAGVSQTPSNKVTEKGKYVELRCDPISGHTALYWYRQSLGQGPEFLIYFQGTGAADDSGLPNDRFFAVRPEGSVSTLKIQRTERGDSAVYLCASKDAGTDTQYFGPGTRLTVL.

This clonotype was seen many times. The chain uses TRBV6-2 or TRBV6-3 and TRBJ2-5, with D maybe TRBD1 (5 bases). The V end lost 8 bases, the J end lost 5 bases, and 12 bases lay between the germline ends. The CDR3 consists of 12 residues. Per germline, CDR1 MNHEY and CDR2 SVGEGT. In DNA, the CDR3 is TGTGCCAGCGGCAGGGCTTTGGAGACCCAGTACTTC. This translates into CASGRALETQYF.

This clonotype was detected a few times. This chain uses TRBV4-1 with TRBJ2-4, with D perhaps matching TRBD2 (7 bases). Germline CDR1 is MGHRA and CDR2 is YSYEKL. Trimming left V 0 bases short and J 13 bases short, with 19 bases between. The CDR3 has 15 residues. Here the CDR3 reads CASSQDLGGSGAQYF. CDR3 bases: TGCGCCAGCAGCCAAGATTTAGGGGGGAGCGGGGCCCAGTACTTC.

This clonotype was found once. The chain links TRBV7-3 to TRBJ2-7; perhaps TRBD1 as D (6 bases). Germline assignment: CDR1 SGHTA and CDR2 FQGTGA. The V end lost 5 bases, the J end lost 1 base, and 15 bases lay between the germline ends. This CDR3 contains 15 residues. The CDR3, as DNA: TGTGCCAGCAGCCGGAACAGGGTTGCTTCCTACGAGCAGTACTTC. Residues: CASSRNRVASYEQYF.

This clonotype was observed many times. The chain recombines TRBV20-1 with TRBJ1-5; D is uncertain. Trimming cost V 3 bases and J 6 bases, with 12 bases left between them. CDR3 length: 13 residues. Germline lookup yields CDR1 DFQATT and CDR2 SNEGSKA (reference sequence). The CDR3 DNA follows: TGCAGTGCTAGCACGGGAGGCCCTCAGCCCCAGCATTTT. It encodes CSASTGGPQPQHF.

This clonotype has only a few counts. The CDR3 loop reads CASSSSPRTSGASNPRRAGELFF. CDR3 bases: TGCGCCAGCAGCTCCTCCCCCCGGACTAGCGGGGCAAGTAACCCTCGTAGGGCCGGGGAGCTGTTTTTT. The chain combines TRBV5-1 with TRBJ2-2, with TRBD2 identical over 12 bases. Germline trimming cut 3 bases from V and 6 bases from J; bases unmatched to any gene: 27. The V gene's germline CDR1 is SGHRS and CDR2 YFSETQ. This CDR3 has 23 residues.

There are many counts of this clonotype. The gene calls are TRBV20-1 and TRBJ2-1; D might be TRBD2 (6 bases). The CDR3 consists of 13 residues. Germline lookup yields CDR1 DFQATT and CDR2 SNEGSKA (reference sequence). The V and J ends lost 3 bases and 2 bases respectively, with 8 bases between them. The CDR3 region has the DNA TGCAGTGCTAGCGCGGGGACCTACAATGAGCAGTTCTTC. This translates into CSASAGTYNEQFF.

The chain has TRBV5-1 and TRBJ2-1, with 9 bases aligning to TRBD1. This CDR3 comprises 16 residues. The germline gives CDR1 SGHRS, CDR2 YFSETQ. The ends lost 0 bases at V and 2 bases at J; junction bases unmatched: 3. The CDR3 spells CASSLERTGAYNEQFF. Written as DNA, the CDR3 is TGCGCCAGCAGCTTGGAGCGGACAGGGGCCTACAATGAGCAGTTCTTC.

This clonotype was observed many times. The chain has TRBV5-1 and TRBJ2-3; maybe TRBD1 (6 bases). The CDR3 spans 12 residues. V was clipped by 4 bases and J by 13 bases, with 16 bases between them. Germline V lookup: CDR1 SGHRS, CDR2 YFSETQ. CDR3 coding DNA: TGCGCCAGCAGCCTCGGACAGTATCAGGAGTATTTT. Encoded protein: CASSLGQYQEYF.

This clonotype was counted only a few times. This chain joins TRBV20-1 and TRBJ1-5, with TRBD1 matching over 8 bases. The germline V gene has CDR1 DFQATT and CDR2 SNEGSKA (reference sequence). The CDR3 spans 13 residues. The V segment lost 3 bases and the J segment 7 bases; nucleotides outside the gene matches: 5. The CDR3 sequence: CSASGQGGQPQHF. For the CDR3, the DNA is TGCAGTGCTAGTGGACAGGGAGGACAGCCCCAGCATTTT.

Many counts were recorded for this clonotype. The CDR3 here is CASSYLTALAGDTQYF. The CDR3 coding sequence is TGTGCCAGCAGTTACCTGACCGCTCTGGCGGGGGATACGCAGTATTTT. This chain uses TRBV27 with TRBJ2-3; a weak D match, TRBD2 (6 bases). From germline, CDR1 is MNHEY and CDR2 SMNVEV (reference sequence). The CDR3 length is 16 residues. The V and J ends lost 4 bases and 6 bases respectively, with 20 bases between them.

In its sample, this clonotype was seen many times. This chain joins TRBV20-1 and TRBJ1-4; no firm D call. V was shortened by 4 bases and J by 8 bases, with 17 bases between the two germline ends. Per the germline V gene, CDR1 is DFQATT and CDR2 is SNEGSKA (reference sequence). The length of the CDR3 is 14 residues. CDR3 residues: CSAKVLSVGEKLFF. The DNA for the CDR3 is TGCAGTGCTAAGGTTTTGAGTGTGGGGGAAAAACTGTTTTTT.

The rearrangement uses TRBV7-2 and TRBJ1-5, with D possibly matching TRBD1 (6 bases). The length of the CDR3 is 14 residues. Germline CDR1 and CDR2: SGHTA and FQGNSA. The V gene lost 5 bases and the J gene lost 0 bases, with 8 bases spanning the gap. CDR3 sequence: CASSRGNSNQPQHF. The CDR3 DNA sequence: TGTGCCAGCAGCAGGGGGAATAGCAATCAGCCCCAGCATTTT.

This clonotype was seen ten or more times. V gene TRBV5-5 combines with J gene TRBJ1-1; D perhaps matches TRBD1 (6 bases). In germline, CDR1 is SGHKS, CDR2 YYEKEE (reference sequence). The V gene lost 4 bases and the J gene lost 3 bases, with 16 bases spanning the gap. The CDR3 extends over 15 amino acids. The CDR3 protein is CASSTLGGKDTEAFF. The CDR3 DNA reads TGTGCCAGCAGCACCCTAGGGGGGAAGGACACTGAAGCTTTCTTT. The full variable domain, in which reference TRBV5-5 and TRBJ1-1 provide the parts outside the CDR3, is DAGVTQSPTHLIKTRGQQVTLRCSPISGHKSVSWYQQVLGQGPQFIFQYYEKEERGRGNFPDRFSARQFPNYSSELNVNALLLGDSALYLCASSTLGGKDTEAFFGQGTRLTVV.

A few counts support this clonotype. This chain joins TRBV12-3 or TRBV12-4 and TRBJ2-2, with TRBD1 matching over 12 bases. This CDR3 spans 16 amino acids. V shed 5 bases and J 6 bases; nucleotides not matched to a gene: 7. The CDR3 DNA follows: TGTGCCAGCAGTCAGCGTGGGACAGGGGGCTCCGGGGAGCTGTTTTTT. Translation: CASSQRGTGGSGELFF.

This clonotype has ten or more counts. V is TRBV2 and J is TRBJ2-7; TRBD1 or TRBD2 may be the D gene (5 bases each). The CDR3 covers 16 residues. Germline V gene lookup returns CDR1 SNHLY and CDR2 FYNNEI. The germline V and J ends were trimmed by 6 bases and 0 bases, with 18 bases remaining between them. CDR3: CASRGTRGSSSYEQYF. CDR3 in DNA: TGTGCCAGCAGGGGAACTAGGGGCTCGAGCTCCTACGAGCAGTACTTC.